The following is a TCR beta chain sequence with its context. Assay: immunoSEQ multiplex PCR; the TCRdb copy retains only in-frame clones and omits some. This sample has approximately 490,000 clones, with 70% to 90% found just once. Recruitment covered about two dozen US areas and drew participants whose ages spanned roughly 18 to 100 years. Researchers sorted participants into cohorts using their self-reported clinical history. Two negative PCRs, clearance, or symptom resolution were required of recovered Cohort 3 donors. The CDR3 consists of 18 residues. Germline V gene data show CDR1 as MDHEN and CDR2 as SYDVKM. Trimming left V 5 bases short and J 6 bases short, with 26 bases between. This specimen belongs to a study of blood T cell repertoires in COVID-19.

The chain couples TRBV28 to TRBJ1-5; D is unclear. This receptor was obtained from a woman aged 55-70 years who had recovered from COVID-19. Sequenced: PBMCs or T cells enriched from blood (not recorded which). The CDR3 DNA is TGTGCCAGCAGTCACCAGAGCCGAACCGGGGTATTCACTCAGCCCCAGCATTTT. This sequence encodes CASSHQSRTGVFTQPQHF. Supplemented by reference TRBV28 and TRBJ1-5, the full variable domain reads DVKVTQSSRYLVKRTGEKVFLECVQDMDHENMFWYRQDPGLGLRLIYFSYDVKMKEKGDIPEGYSVSREKKERFSLILESASTNQTSMYLCASSHQSRTGVFTQPQHFGDGTRLSIL.